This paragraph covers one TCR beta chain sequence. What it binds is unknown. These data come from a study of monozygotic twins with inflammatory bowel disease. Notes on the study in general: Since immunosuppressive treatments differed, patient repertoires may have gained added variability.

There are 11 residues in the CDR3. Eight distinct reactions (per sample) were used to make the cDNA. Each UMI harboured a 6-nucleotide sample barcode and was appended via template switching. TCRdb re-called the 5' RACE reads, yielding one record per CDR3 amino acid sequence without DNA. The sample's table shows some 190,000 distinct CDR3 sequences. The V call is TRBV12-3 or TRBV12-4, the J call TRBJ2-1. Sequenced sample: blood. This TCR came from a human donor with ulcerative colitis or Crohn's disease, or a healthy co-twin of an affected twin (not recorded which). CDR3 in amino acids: CASSAQSEQFF.